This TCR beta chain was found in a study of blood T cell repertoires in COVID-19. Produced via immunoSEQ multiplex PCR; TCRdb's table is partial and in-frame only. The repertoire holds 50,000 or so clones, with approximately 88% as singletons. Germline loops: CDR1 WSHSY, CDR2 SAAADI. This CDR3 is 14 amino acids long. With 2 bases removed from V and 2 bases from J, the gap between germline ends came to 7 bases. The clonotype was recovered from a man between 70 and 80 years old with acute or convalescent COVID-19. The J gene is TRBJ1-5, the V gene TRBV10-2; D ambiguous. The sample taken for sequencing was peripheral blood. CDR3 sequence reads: CASSEPPGNQPQHF. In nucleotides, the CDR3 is TGCGCCAGCAGTGAGCCCCCGGGCAATCAGCCCCAGCATTTT.